These T cell receptor beta chains were read from a single sample in a study of shared clonotypes between healthy human individuals. The method was immunoSEQ multiplex PCR; TCRdb's version includes in-frame clones alone and lacks a portion of them. Here the sample spans some 480,000 clones, 79% being singletons. Sample: PBMCs. These receptors were taken from a woman in her forties in good health. Some clones in this sample may be carry-over from other donors' samples. The CDR3 runs from the conserved cysteine through the conserved F or W. The D gene is left open where the match is weak. Not every row has a clone size; where given, it reads once, few, many or a size class.

size: -
D: TRBD2
V: TRBV4-1
J: TRBJ2-2
CDR3: CASSSSSGIANTGELFF
DNA: TGCGCCAGCAGCTCTTCTAGCGGGATCGCGAACACCGGGGAGCTGTTTTTT

size: few
D: TRBD2
V: TRBV6-4
J: TRBJ2-1
CDR3: CASSLAGGGNEQFF
DNA: TGTGCCAGCAGTCTAGCGGGAGGTGGGAATGAGCAGTTCTTC

size: few
D: TRBD2
V: TRBV25-1
J: TRBJ2-3
CDR3: CASSGGTSGRFGDTQYF
DNA: TGTGCCAGCAGTGGGGGGACTAGCGGGAGATTCGGGGATACGCAGTATTTT

size: -
D: -
V: TRBV9
J: TRBJ2-7
CDR3: CASSVDTASGSYEQYF
DNA: TGTGCCAGCAGCGTAGACACAGCGAGTGGCTCCTACGAGCAGTACTTC

size: -
D: TRBD2
V: TRBV5-1
J: TRBJ2-1
CDR3: CASSPRTSAYNEQFF
DNA: TGCGCCAGCAGCCCTCGGACTAGCGCATACAATGAGCAGTTCTTC

size: -
D: TRBD2
V: TRBV9
J: TRBJ2-2
CDR3: CASSLGTSGTGGELFF
DNA: TGTGCCAGCAGTCTCGGGACTAGCGGGACCGGCGGGGAGCTGTTTTTT

size: -
D: TRBD1
V: TRBV4-1
J: TRBJ1-2
CDR3: CASSQAGQGNIVGGYTF
DNA: TGCGCCAGCAGCCAAGCGGGACAGGGTAATATCGTGGGTGGCTACACCTTC

size: -
D: -
V: TRBV4-2
J: TRBJ2-2
CDR3: CASSTNQGGISPGELFF
DNA: TGTGCCAGCAGCACCAATCAGGGAGGCATCTCGCCCGGGGAGCTGTTTTTT

size: -
D: -
V: TRBV29-1
J: TRBJ2-5
CDR3: CSVARGPEETQYF
DNA: TGCAGCGTTGCCCGCGGGCCGGAGGAGACCCAGTACTTC

size: -
D: TRBD2
V: TRBV5-1
J: TRBJ2-1
CDR3: CASSFGLAGGSSYNEQFF
DNA: TGCGCCAGCAGCTTCGGACTAGCGGGAGGGAGCTCCTACAATGAGCAGTTCTTC

size: -
D: TRBD2
V: TRBV4-3
J: TRBJ2-1
CDR3: CASSQVMVSGVYNEQFF
DNA: TGCGCCAGCAGCCAAGTCATGGTTAGCGGGGTTTACAATGAGCAGTTCTTC

size: many
D: -
V: TRBV19
J: TRBJ2-7
CDR3: CASSIGQGINEQYF
DNA: TGTGCCAGTAGTATAGGCCAGGGTATCAACGAGCAGTACTTC

size: -
D: -
V: TRBV30
J: TRBJ2-7
CDR3: CAWDRSGRPSYEQYF
DNA: TGTGCCTGGGACCGTAGCGGACGCCCCTCCTACGAGCAGTACTTC

size: -
D: TRBD1
V: TRBV2
J: TRBJ1-3
CDR3: CASSGQGGGNTIYF
DNA: TGTGCCAGCAGTGGACAGGGTGGTGGAAACACCATATATTTT

size: -
D: TRBD2
V: TRBV29-1
J: TRBJ2-7
CDR3: CSVAWTSEAEQYF
DNA: TGCAGCGTTGCCTGGACTAGTGAGGCCGAGCAGTACTTC

size: -
D: -
V: TRBV28
J: TRBJ1-1
CDR3: CASSPRGKVNTEAFF
DNA: TGTGCCAGCAGTCCCAGGGGAAAGGTGAACACTGAAGCTTTCTTT